This T cell receptor beta chain is drawn from a study of monozygotic twins with inflammatory bowel disease. General study points: IBD patients shared fewer clonotypes with others than healthy twins, especially with disease activity. The inverse Simpson measure of TCRbeta diversity was lower in IBD patients than in healthy co-twins.

The CDR3 spans 14 residues. CDR1 and CDR2 from the germline V gene are SGHTA and FQGNSA. Concerning this clonotype itself: Its matching antigen is unknown.

Using eight separate reactions per sample, the authors generated cDNA. Amplification of TCRalpha and TCRbeta cDNA involved two nested PCRs that ran for around 15 and 10 cycles. TCRdb reprocessed the 5' RACE reads and stores each CDR3 protein as one record, lacking DNA. In all, the sample yields around 99,000 distinct CDR3 sequences. Sequencing was performed on blood. V gene TRBV7-2 combines with J gene TRBJ2-1; as DNA is missing, the TRBD1 call by TCRdb cannot be tested. The TCR sequence derives from a human donor with ulcerative colitis or Crohn's disease, or a healthy co-twin of an affected twin (not recorded which). The CDR3 loop reads CASSPQWGDNEQFF.